This passage covers 8 T cell receptor beta chains from one sample sequenced in a study of identical twins. TCRdb itself ran the 5' RACE reads through MiXCR, one entry per CDR3 protein. The sample consists of 500,000 or so distinct CDR3 sequences, more than 13% of them appearing once. The same sample was also used in a study of yellow fever vaccine responses in identical twins.

The sequenced sample consisted of CD4+ T cells sorted from blood. The origin of the receptors is a woman aged 18-30 years in good health.

This clonotype has a handful of counts. The rearrangement joins TRBV4-1 to TRBJ2-3, with TRBD2 identical over 7 bases. The CDR3 loop spans 18 amino acids. Losses at the gene ends were 1 base for V and 6 bases for J; bases not matched to a gene: 16. Germline V gene sequence: CDR1 MGHRA, CDR2 YSYEKL. CDR3 DNA: TGCGCCAGCAGCCAAGGCCCAAGCCGAGCGGGAAAAGGGGATACGCAGTATTTT. Protein sequence: CASSQGPSRAGKGDTQYF.

The rearrangement uses TRBV27 and TRBJ2-3, with a possible D match to TRBD2 (6 bases). Germline-derived CDR1 and CDR2 are MNHEY and SMNVEV (reference sequence). This CDR3 has 13 amino acids. V lost 5 bases to trimming and J lost 9 bases, with 15 bases between them. The CDR3: CASSPEGGKTQYF. The CDR3 bases are TGTGCCAGCAGTCCAGAGGGCGGGAAGACGCAGTATTTT.

The chain has TRBV7-9 and TRBJ2-1; D is unresolved. Germline V gene data show CDR1 as SEHNR and CDR2 as FQNEAQ (reference sequence). V lost 7 bases to trimming and J lost 0 bases, with 10 bases between them. The length of the CDR3 is 14 residues. The CDR3 spells CASKASSSYNEQFF. CDR3 nucleotide sequence: TGTGCCAGCAAGGCCAGTAGCTCCTACAATGAGCAGTTCTTC.

The chain couples TRBV10-3 to TRBJ2-3, with 9 bases matching TRBD1. Per the germline V gene, CDR1 is ENHRY and CDR2 is SYGVKD. V gave up 2 bases and J gave up 4 bases; unmatched junction bases: 13. The CDR3 is 18 residues long. CDR3 sequence reads: CAISERMPGQGNSDTQYF. CDR3 in DNA: TGTGCCATCAGTGAGCGAATGCCCGGACAGGGGAATTCAGATACGCAGTATTTT.

The J gene is TRBJ2-1, the V gene TRBV15; D is unclear. CDR1 is LNHNV and CDR2 is YYDKDF in the germline V gene (reference sequence). V shed 0 bases and J shed 12 bases, with 18 bases lying between them. This CDR3 comprises 15 residues. CDR3 bases: TGTGCCACCAGCAGAGACCTTGTGGGAACTGTCGGGCAGTTCTTC. As protein: CATSRDLVGTVGQFF.

This chain connects TRBV6-1 to TRBJ2-1; D perhaps matches TRBD2 (6 bases). V was shortened by 5 bases and J by 9 bases, with 17 bases between the two germline ends. This CDR3 has 14 residues. Germline CDR1 is MNHNS and CDR2 is SASEGT. The DNA for the CDR3 is TGTGCCAGCAGTAGGGTTCCGGCCGGGGGTGAGCAGTTCTTC. As protein: CASSRVPAGGEQFF.

This chain links TRBV3-1 with TRBJ2-2; possible D gene TRBD1, 5 bases. Trimming pared 3 bases from V and 2 bases from J, leaving 10 bases between. Germline-derived CDR1 and CDR2 are LGHDT and YNNKEL (reference sequence). The CDR3 length is 15 residues. The CDR3 nucleotides are TGTGCCAGCAGCCACGCGACAGCTAACACCGGGGAGCTGTTTTTT. Translated, it gives CASSHATANTGELFF.

This clonotype has more than one count but fewer than ten. The rearrangement uses TRBV19 and TRBJ2-7; D might be TRBD1 (6 bases). The CDR3 length is 18 residues. Per the germline V gene, CDR1 is LNHDA and CDR2 is SQIVND (reference sequence). V gave up 4 bases and J gave up 3 bases, with 25 bases separating them. The DNA for the CDR3 is TGTGCCAGTAGTACGACCTATAAACAGGGACCCTATCTCTACGAGCAGTACTTC. Its protein product is CASSTTYKQGPYLYEQYF.